The T cell receptor beta chain described here comes from a study of monozygotic twins with inflammatory bowel disease. The germline V gene encodes CDR1 SEHNR and CDR2 FQNEAQ (reference sequence). The CDR3 is 14 residues long. cDNA for TCRalpha and TCRbeta was amplified by nested PCRs of 15 to 20 then roughly 10 cycles. TCRdb reprocessed the 5' RACE reads; each CDR3 protein has one entry and no DNA is given. The sample table sets out around 100,000 distinct CDR3 sequences. This clonotype was sampled from a human donor with ulcerative colitis or Crohn's disease, or a healthy co-twin of an affected twin (not recorded which). This chain connects TRBV7-9 to TRBJ1-2. Sequencing input: blood. The CDR3 sequence is CASSPTDGGYGYTF.